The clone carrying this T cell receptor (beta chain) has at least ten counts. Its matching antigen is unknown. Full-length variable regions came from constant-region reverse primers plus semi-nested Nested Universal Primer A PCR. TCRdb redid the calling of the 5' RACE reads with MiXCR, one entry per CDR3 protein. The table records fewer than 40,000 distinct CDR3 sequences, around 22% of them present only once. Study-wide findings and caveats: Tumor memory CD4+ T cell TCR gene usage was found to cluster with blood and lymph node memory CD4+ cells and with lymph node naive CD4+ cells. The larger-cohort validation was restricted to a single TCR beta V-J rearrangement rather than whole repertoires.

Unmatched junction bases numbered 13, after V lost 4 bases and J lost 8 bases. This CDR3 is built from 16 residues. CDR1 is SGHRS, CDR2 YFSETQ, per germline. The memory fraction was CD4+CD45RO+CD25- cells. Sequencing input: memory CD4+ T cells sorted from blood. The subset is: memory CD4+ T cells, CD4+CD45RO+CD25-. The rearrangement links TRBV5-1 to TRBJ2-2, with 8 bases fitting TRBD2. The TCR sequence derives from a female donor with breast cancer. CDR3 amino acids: CASSGSGGSRMGELFF. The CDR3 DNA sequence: TGCGCCAGCAGCGGGAGCGGGGGCTCCCGAATGGGGGAGCTGTTTTTT.